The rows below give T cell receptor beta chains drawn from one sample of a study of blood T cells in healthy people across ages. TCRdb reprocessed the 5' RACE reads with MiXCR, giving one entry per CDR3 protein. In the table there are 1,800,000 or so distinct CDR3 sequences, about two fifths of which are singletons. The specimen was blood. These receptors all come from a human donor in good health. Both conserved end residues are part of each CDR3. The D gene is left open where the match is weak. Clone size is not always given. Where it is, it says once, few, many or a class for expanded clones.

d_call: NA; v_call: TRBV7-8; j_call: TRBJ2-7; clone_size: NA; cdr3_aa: CASSPWRGGEQYF; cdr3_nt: TGTGCCAGCAGCCCCTGGAGAGGGGGCGAGCAGTACTTC
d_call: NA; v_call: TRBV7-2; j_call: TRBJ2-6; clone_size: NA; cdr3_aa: CASNWGEEPSGANVLTF; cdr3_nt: TGTGCCAGCAATTGGGGGGAGGAACCCTCTGGGGCCAACGTCCTGACTTTC
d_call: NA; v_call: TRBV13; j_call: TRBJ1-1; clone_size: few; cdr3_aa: CASSPGRGEAFF; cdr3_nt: TGTGCCAGCAGCCCCGGGCGGGGAGAAGCTTTCTTT
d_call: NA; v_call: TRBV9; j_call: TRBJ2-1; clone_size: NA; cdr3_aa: CASSSGMWPYNEQFF; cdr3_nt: TGTGCCAGCAGCTCAGGCATGTGGCCCTACAATGAGCAGTTCTTC
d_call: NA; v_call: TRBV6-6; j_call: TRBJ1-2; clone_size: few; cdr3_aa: CASSYYGGEGYTF; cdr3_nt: TGTGCCAGCAGTTACTACGGAGGGGAAGGCTACACCTTC
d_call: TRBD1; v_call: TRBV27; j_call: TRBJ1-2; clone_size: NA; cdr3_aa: CASSPDRGLLDYGYTF; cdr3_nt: TGTGCCAGCAGTCCCGACAGGGGGCTTCTCGACTATGGCTACACCTTC
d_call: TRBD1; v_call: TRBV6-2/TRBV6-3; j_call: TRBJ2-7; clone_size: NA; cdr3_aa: CASISGDRGLEQYF; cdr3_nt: TGTGCCAGCATCTCCGGGGACAGGGGGCTCGAGCAGTACTTC
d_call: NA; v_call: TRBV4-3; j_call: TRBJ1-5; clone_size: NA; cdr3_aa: CASSSSIGGQPQHF; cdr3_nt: TGCGCCAGCAGCTCTTCTATCGGGGGTCAGCCCCAGCATTTT
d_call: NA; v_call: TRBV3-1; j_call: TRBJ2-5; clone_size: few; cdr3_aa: CASSLTITGVLGQETQYF; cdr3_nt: TGTGCCAGCAGCCTCACAATTACTGGGGTACTGGGCCAAGAGACCCAGTACTTC
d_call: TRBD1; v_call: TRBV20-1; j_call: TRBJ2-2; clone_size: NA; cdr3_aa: CSARDSGTGGTGELFF; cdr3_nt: TGCAGTGCTAGAGACTCCGGGACAGGGGGCACCGGGGAGCTGTTTTTT
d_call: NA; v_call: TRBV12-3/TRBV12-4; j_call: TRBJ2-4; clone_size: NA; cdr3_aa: CASTHAGNNEQYF; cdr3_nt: TGTGCCAGCACCCACGCCGGGAACAATGAGCAGTACTTC
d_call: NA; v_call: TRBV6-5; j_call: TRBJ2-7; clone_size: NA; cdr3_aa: CASHRDSYEQYF; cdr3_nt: TGTGCCAGTCACAGGGACTCCTACGAGCAGTACTTC
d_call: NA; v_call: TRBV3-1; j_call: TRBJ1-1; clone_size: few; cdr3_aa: CASSQDRGDEAFF; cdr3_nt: TGTGCCAGCAGCCAAGATCGAGGAGATGAAGCTTTCTTT
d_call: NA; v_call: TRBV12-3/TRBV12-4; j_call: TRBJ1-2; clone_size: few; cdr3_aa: CASSLRYRDYGYTF; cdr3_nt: TGTGCCAGCAGTTTAAGGTACAGAGACTATGGCTACACCTTC
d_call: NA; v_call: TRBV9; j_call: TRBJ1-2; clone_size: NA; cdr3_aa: CASSVLGSARGYTF; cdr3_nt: TGTGCCAGCAGCGTTTTGGGTTCTGCTCGTGGCTACACCTTC
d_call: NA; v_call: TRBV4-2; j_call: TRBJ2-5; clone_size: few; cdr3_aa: CASSQVGLETLREQYF; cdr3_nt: TGTGCCAGCAGCCAAGTAGGTCTAGAGACCTTAAGGGAGCAGTACTTC
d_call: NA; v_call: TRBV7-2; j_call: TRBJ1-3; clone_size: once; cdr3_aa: CASSLLAGGNTIYF; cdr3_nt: TGTGCCAGCAGCTTATTGGCAGGAGGAAACACCATATATTTT
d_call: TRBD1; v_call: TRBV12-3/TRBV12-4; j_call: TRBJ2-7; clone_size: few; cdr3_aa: CASSLTLGQGYEQYF; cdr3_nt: TGTGCCAGCAGTTTAACCCTGGGACAGGGCTACGAGCAGTACTTC
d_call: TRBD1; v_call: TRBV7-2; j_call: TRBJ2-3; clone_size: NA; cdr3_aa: CASSPLDREDTQYF; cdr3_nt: TGTGCCAGCAGCCCCCTGGACAGGGAAGATACGCAGTATTTT
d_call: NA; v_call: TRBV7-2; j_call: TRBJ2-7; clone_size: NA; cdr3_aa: CASSLADTEISYEQYF; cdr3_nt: TGTGCCAGCAGCTTAGCCGACACGGAGATCAGCTACGAGCAGTACTTC
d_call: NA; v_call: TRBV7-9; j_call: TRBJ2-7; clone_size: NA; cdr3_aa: CASSPPGGATYEQYF; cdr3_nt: TGTGCCAGCAGCCCCCCGGGGGGCGCGACGTACGAGCAGTACTTC
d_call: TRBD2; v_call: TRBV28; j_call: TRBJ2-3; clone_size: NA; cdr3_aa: CASGGDPTDTQYF; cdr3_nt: TGTGCCAGCGGGGGGGATCCCACAGATACGCAGTATTTT
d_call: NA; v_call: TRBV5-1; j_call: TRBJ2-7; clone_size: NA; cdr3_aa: CASSLFSGDTYEQYF; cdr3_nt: TGCGCCAGCAGCTTGTTTAGCGGTGACACCTACGAGCAGTACTTC
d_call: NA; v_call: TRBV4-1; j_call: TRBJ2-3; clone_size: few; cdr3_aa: CASSQVGRPRTDTQYF; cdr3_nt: TGCGCCAGCAGCCAAGTGGGCAGACCGAGGACAGATACGCAGTATTTT
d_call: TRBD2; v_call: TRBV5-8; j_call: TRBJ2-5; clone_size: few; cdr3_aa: CASSAGLTSGSLETQYF; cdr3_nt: TGTGCCAGCAGCGCGGGCCTTACTAGCGGGTCTTTAGAGACCCAGTACTTC
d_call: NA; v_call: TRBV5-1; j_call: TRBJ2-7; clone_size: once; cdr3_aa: CASSLTTVSSYEQYF; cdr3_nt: TGCGCCAGCAGCTTGACGACAGTCAGCTCCTACGAGCAGTACTTC
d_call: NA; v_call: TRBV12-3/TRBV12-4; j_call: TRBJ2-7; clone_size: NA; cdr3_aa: CASSLSPPVYEQYF; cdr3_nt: TGTGCCAGCAGTTTATCCCCCCCAGTCTACGAGCAGTACTTC
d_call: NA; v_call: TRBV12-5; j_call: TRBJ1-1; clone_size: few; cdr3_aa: CASGSGASNTEAFF; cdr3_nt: TGTGCTAGTGGATCAGGGGCCTCGAACACTGAAGCTTTCTTT
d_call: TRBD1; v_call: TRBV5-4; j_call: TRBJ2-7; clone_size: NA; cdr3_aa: CASSPTSGQGGDEQYF; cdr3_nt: TGTGCCAGCAGCCCTACCTCTGGACAGGGGGGGGACGAGCAGTACTTC
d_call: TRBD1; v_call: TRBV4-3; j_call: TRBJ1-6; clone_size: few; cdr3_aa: CASSQGQGTANSPLHF; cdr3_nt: TGCGCCAGCAGCCAGGGACAGGGCACCGCTAATTCACCCCTCCACTTT
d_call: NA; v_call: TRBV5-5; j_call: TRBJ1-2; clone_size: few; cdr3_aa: CASSLVPREGPNYGYTF; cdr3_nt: TGTGCCAGCAGCTTGGTCCCCAGGGAGGGACCTAACTATGGCTACACCTTC
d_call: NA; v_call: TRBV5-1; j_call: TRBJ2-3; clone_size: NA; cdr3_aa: CARSLETSTDTQYF; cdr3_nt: TGCGCCAGGAGCTTGGAGACTAGCACAGATACGCAGTATTTT
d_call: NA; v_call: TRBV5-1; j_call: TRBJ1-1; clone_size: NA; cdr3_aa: CASSWDSGNTEAFF; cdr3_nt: TGCGCCAGCAGCTGGGATTCGGGGAACACTGAAGCTTTCTTT
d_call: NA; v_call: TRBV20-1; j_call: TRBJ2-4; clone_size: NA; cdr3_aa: CSARETRGGKNIQYF; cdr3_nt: TGCAGTGCTAGGGAAACTAGAGGTGGCAAAAACATTCAGTACTTC
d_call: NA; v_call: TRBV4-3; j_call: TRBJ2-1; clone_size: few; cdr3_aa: CASSQDDVIEQFF; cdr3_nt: TGCGCCAGCAGCCAAGATGACGTGATTGAGCAGTTCTTC
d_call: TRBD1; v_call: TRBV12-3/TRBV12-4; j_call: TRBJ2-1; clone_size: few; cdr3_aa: CASSQRGLAGGNEQFF; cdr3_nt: TGTGCCAGCAGTCAGCGTGGCTTGGCAGGGGGCAATGAGCAGTTCTTC
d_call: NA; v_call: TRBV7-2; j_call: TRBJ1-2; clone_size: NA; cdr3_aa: CAIPRGNYGYTF; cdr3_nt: TGTGCCATCCCGAGGGGGAACTATGGCTACACCTTC
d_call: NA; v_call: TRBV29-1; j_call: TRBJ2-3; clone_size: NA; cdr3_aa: CSVEGQTTDTQYF; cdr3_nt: TGCAGCGTTGAGGGCCAGACCACAGATACGCAGTATTTT
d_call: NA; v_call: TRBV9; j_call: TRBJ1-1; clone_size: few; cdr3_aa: CASSVGTGRTEAFF; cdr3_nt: TGTGCCAGCAGCGTAGGAACAGGTCGGACTGAAGCTTTCTTT
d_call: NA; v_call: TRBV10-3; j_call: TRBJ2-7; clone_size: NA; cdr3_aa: CAAGRDEQYF; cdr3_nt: TGTGCCGCCGGTAGGGACGAGCAGTACTTC
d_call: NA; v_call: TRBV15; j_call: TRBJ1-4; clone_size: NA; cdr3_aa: CATSPQPYKENEKLFF; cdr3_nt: TGTGCCACCAGCCCTCAACCTTATAAAGAGAATGAAAAACTGTTTTTT
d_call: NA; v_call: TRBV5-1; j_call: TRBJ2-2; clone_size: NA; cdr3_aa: CASSPTDGELFF; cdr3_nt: TGCGCCAGCAGCCCAACGGACGGGGAGCTGTTTTTT
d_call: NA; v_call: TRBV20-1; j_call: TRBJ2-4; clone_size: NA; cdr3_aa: CSAPDRNIQYF; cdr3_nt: TGCAGTGCTCCGGACCGAAACATTCAGTACTTC
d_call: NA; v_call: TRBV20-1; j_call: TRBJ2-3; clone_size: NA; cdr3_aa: CSAPTIASSTDTQYF; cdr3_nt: TGCAGTGCTCCAACAATCGCATCTAGCACAGATACGCAGTATTTT
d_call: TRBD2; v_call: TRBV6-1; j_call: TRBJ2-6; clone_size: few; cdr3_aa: CASSEAAVAGWPGANVLTF; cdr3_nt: TGTGCCAGCAGTGAAGCTGCGGTAGCGGGGTGGCCTGGGGCCAACGTCCTGACTTTC
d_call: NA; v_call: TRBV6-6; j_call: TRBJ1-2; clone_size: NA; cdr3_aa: CASSGIGDYGYTF; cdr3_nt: TGTGCCAGCAGTGGGATCGGGGACTATGGCTACACCTTC
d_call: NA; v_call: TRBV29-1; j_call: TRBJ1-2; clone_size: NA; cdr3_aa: CSVYTGDSAKTMGGYTF; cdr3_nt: TGCAGCGTTTATACTGGGGATTCGGCAAAGACTATGGGCGGCTACACCTTC
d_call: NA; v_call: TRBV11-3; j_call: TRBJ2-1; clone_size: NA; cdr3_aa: CASSLGRGIWGSDNEQFF; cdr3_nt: TGTGCCAGCAGCTTAGGGAGGGGGATCTGGGGTAGTGACAATGAGCAGTTCTTC
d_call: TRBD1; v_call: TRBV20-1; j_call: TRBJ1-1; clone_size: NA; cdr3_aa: CSSQVINRGSVAFF; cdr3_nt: TGCAGTTCTCAGGTCATAAACAGGGGCTCAGTAGCTTTCTTT
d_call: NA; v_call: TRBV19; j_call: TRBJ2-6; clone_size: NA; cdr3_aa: CASSIQEGGANVLTF; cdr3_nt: TGTGCCAGTAGTATACAGGAAGGTGGGGCCAACGTCCTGACTTTC
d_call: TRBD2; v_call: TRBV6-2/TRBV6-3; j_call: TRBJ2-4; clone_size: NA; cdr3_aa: CASNPRSGGRSYF; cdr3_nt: TGTGCCAGCAACCCTCGGAGCGGGGGGCGGTCGTACTTC
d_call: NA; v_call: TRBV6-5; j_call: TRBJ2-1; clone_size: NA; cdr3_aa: CASSYQPGLSSYNEQFF; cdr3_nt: TGTGCCAGCAGTTACCAACCGGGACTCAGCTCCTACAATGAGCAGTTCTTC
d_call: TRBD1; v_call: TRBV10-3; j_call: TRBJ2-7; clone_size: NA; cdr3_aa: CAVSSVRDRSYEQYF; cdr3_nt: TGTGCCGTCTCCTCCGTCCGGGACAGGAGCTACGAGCAGTACTTC
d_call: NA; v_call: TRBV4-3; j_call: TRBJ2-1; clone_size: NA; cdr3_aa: CASSQVGDSYNERFF; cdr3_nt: TGCGCCAGCAGCCAAGTTGGCGACTCCTACAATGAGCGGTTCTTC
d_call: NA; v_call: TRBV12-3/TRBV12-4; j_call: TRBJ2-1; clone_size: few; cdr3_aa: CASSSGTRPYNEQFF; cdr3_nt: TGTGCCAGCAGTTCCGGGACTCGGCCCTACAATGAGCAGTTCTTC
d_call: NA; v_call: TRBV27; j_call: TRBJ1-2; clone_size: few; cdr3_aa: CASGRPTVNYGYTF; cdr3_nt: TGTGCCAGCGGTCGCCCGACAGTAAACTATGGCTACACCTTC
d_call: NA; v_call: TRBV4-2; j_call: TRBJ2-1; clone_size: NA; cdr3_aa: CASTLERGTWNEQFF; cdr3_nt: NA